The 25 T cell receptor beta chains below come from one sample, sequenced in a study of T cell repertoires in cytomegalovirus infection. TCRdb itself ran the reads through MiXCR, one entry per CDR3 protein. The repertoire holds approximately 500,000 distinct CDR3 sequences, with around 10% as singletons. The sample taken for sequencing was PBMCs. The receptors derive from a human donor in good health (CMV status not recorded). Some clones in this sample may be carry-over from other donors' samples.

This clonotype has just a few counts. The V and J genes are TRBV3-1 and TRBJ1-2, with TRBD1 identical over 9 bases. The CDR3 contains 15 residues. Germline CDR1 reads LGHDT; CDR2 reads YNNKEL (reference sequence). V lost 6 bases to trimming and J lost 4 bases; unmatched junction nucleotides: 9. DNA of the CDR3: TGTGCCAGCAGTTCCTGGGACAGGGAGACCTATGGCTACACCTTC. Protein product: CASSSWDRETYGYTF.

This rearrangement joins TRBV30 to TRBJ2-1; D is possibly TRBD1 or TRBD2 (5 bases each). Trimming took off 2 bases at V and 6 bases at J, with 8 bases between the two ends. The CDR3 sequence is 12 residues long. Germline CDR1 and CDR2: GTSNPN and SVGIG (reference sequence). The DNA for the CDR3 is TGTGCCTGGAGTCCGGGACCCAATGAGCAGTTCTTC. This sequence encodes CAWSPGPNEQFF.

This clonotype was detected many times. The rearrangement joins TRBV12-3 or TRBV12-4 to TRBJ2-7; possible D gene TRBD1, 6 bases. With 6 bases removed from V and 4 bases from J, the gap between germline ends came to 16 bases. CDR3 length equals 14 residues. The CDR3 DNA is TGTGCCAGCAGCTCAACAGGGTTGGGGTACGAGCAGTACTTC. As protein: CASSSTGLGYEQYF.

The chain links TRBV5-1 to TRBJ2-2; D call uncertain. This CDR3 comprises 15 residues. Germline V gene sequence: CDR1 SGHRS, CDR2 YFSETQ. V was trimmed by 0 bases and J by 4 bases, leaving 10 bases between them. DNA of the CDR3: TGCGCCAGCAGCTTGGAATCGGCGGCCACCGGGGAGCTGTTTTTT. This encodes CASSLESAATGELFF.

V is TRBV19 and J is TRBJ2-3; D is unclear. CDR3 length: 13 amino acids. The ends were cut back, 0 bases at V and 2 bases at J, with 3 bases in the middle. CDR1 and CDR2 (germline): LNHDA, SQIVND (reference sequence). The CDR3 coding sequence is TGTGCCAGTAGTATAGAACTCACAGATACGCAGTATTTT. The encoded protein is CASSIELTDTQYF.

This clonotype was detected only a few times. The rearrangement uses TRBV3-1 and TRBJ2-7; no clear D gene. Germline V CDR1 and CDR2: LGHDT, YNNKEL (reference sequence). This CDR3 region has 14 residues. V lost 0 bases and J lost 2, with 8 bases in between. The CDR3 coding sequence is TGTGCCAGCAGCCAAGATTTCCCGCCCTACGAGCAGTACTTC. It translates to CASSQDFPPYEQYF.

This clonotype was picked up many times. The J gene is TRBJ1-1, the V gene TRBV7-9; TRBD1 might be the D (5 bases). Trimming left V 6 bases short and J 8 bases short, with 13 bases between. The CDR3 covers 12 residues. CDR1 SEHNR and CDR2 FQNEAQ come from the germline V gene (reference sequence). The CDR3: CASRAGTGEAFF. The CDR3, as DNA: TGTGCCAGCAGGGCCGGGACCGGAGAAGCTTTCTTT.

This clonotype was detected only a few times. The chain carries TRBV3-1 and TRBJ2-5, with a tentative D call TRBD2 (5 bases). V was clipped by 4 bases and J by 4 bases, with 13 bases between them. Germline V gene data show CDR1 as LGHDT and CDR2 as YNNKEL (reference sequence). There are 14 residues in the CDR3. The CDR3 coding sequence is TGTGCCAGCAGCCCGGCGAGCGGCCGAGAGACCCAGTACTTC. Encoded protein: CASSPASGRETQYF.

This clonotype was picked up many times. The chain has TRBV7-2 and TRBJ2-3; possibly TRBD1 or TRBD2 for D (6 bases each). The germline V gene encodes CDR1 SGHTA and CDR2 FQGNSA. The CDR3 contains 16 residues. Trimming shortened V by 5 bases and J by 2 bases, and 17 bases separated the two germline ends. CDR3 amino acids: CASSVRRGAPTDTQYF. CDR3 bases: TGTGCCAGCAGCGTAAGGAGGGGGGCCCCCACAGATACGCAGTATTTT.

This clonotype occurred many times. The chain recombines TRBV25-1 with TRBJ2-3, with 7 bases matching TRBD2. Looked up from germline, CDR1 is MGHDK and CDR2 is SYGVNS. The CDR3 length is 16 residues. J lost 2 bases, V lost 8 bases, and 13 bases had no gene match. CDR3 sequence (DNA): TGTGCCAGCTCCTTGGGAGGGGCCCCACACACAGATACGCAGTATTTT. Its protein is CASSLGGAPHTDTQYF.

The chain carries TRBV12-3 or TRBV12-4 and TRBJ1-4; a weak D match, TRBD1 (5 bases). The V end lost 7 bases, the J end lost 8 bases, and 20 bases lay between the germline ends. CDR3 length: 15 residues. The CDR3 nucleotides are TGTGCCAGCACCCAATTGCCTTCGGGACGCGAAAAACTGTTTTTT. This translates into CASTQLPSGREKLFF.

The table lists this clonotype with many counts. The chain recombines TRBV12-3 or TRBV12-4 with TRBJ1-1; D is undetermined. Trimming shortened V by 7 bases and J by 7 bases, and 13 bases separated the two germline ends. There are 12 residues in the CDR3. CDR3: CASTFGRIEAFF. The CDR3 DNA reads as TGTGCCAGCACATTTGGACGGATTGAAGCTTTCTTT.

This clonotype occurred once. With a much larger clone just one base away, this may be a read error. The gene calls are TRBV7-6 and TRBJ2-5, with D unclear. This CDR3 is 13 amino acids long. Germline CDR1 is SGHVS and CDR2 is FNYEAQ. CDR3: CASSPSDQETLYF. The CDR3, as DNA: TGTGCCAGCAGCCCCTCGGACCAAGAGACCCTGTACTTC.

This clonotype showed up many times. The chain carries TRBV24-1 and TRBJ1-5; TRBD1 matches 7 bases. The junction had 0 bases not matched to a gene; V was cut back by 8 bases and J by 3 bases. Germline CDR1 is KGHDR and CDR2 is SFDVKD. The CDR3 extends over 12 amino acids. DNA of the CDR3: TGTGCCACCAAGGGGGCCAATCAGCCCCAGCATTTT. This sequence encodes CATKGANQPQHF.

This clonotype appeared many times. CDR3: CSARDPGSRQGSPDTQYF. CDR3 sequence (DNA): TGCAGTGCTAGAGATCCAGGCTCCCGACAGGGGAGCCCAGATACGCAGTATTTT. This chain connects TRBV20-1 to TRBJ2-3; 8 bases fit TRBD1. Trimming removed 0 bases from V and 4 bases from J; junction bases left unmatched: 15. Germline V lookup: CDR1 DFQATT, CDR2 SNEGSKA (reference sequence). The CDR3 covers 18 residues.

This sequence joins TRBV28 and TRBJ1-4; D perhaps matches TRBD1 (5 bases). The CDR3 runs 16 residues. Deletions cut 5 bases from V and 7 bases from J, with 20 bases between. Germline V gene sequence: CDR1 MDHEN, CDR2 SYDVKM. The CDR3 protein is CASSRPTGGRGEKLFF. The CDR3, as DNA: TGTGCCAGCAGTCGCCCGACGGGGGGAAGGGGTGAAAAACTGTTTTTT.

This clonotype has ten or more counts. The chain recombines TRBV11-1 with TRBJ2-7; D is perhaps TRBD2 (5 bases). Germline CDR1 and CDR2: SGHAT and FQDESV (reference sequence). V shed 5 bases and J shed 4 bases, with 12 bases lying between them. The CDR3 runs 13 residues. CDR3 loop: CASSRSRGYEQYF. The CDR3, as DNA: TGTGCCAGCAGCCGTAGTCGGGGATACGAGCAGTACTTC.

This clonotype has a handful of counts. J is TRBJ2-7 and V is TRBV2; weak D call: TRBD2 (6 bases). CDR1 and CDR2 (germline): SNHLY, FYNNEI. The CDR3 totals 13 residues. V was shortened by 5 bases and J by 5 bases, with 13 bases between the two germline ends. The chain's CDR3 is CASSYGRVDEQYF. The CDR3 coding sequence is TGTGCCAGCAGTTACGGGAGAGTGGACGAGCAGTACTTC. The variable domain in full, with the rest retrieved from reference TRBV2 and TRBJ2-7, is EPEVTQTPSHQVTQMGQEVILRCVPISNHLYFYWYRQILGQKVEFLVSFYNNEISEKSEIFDDQFSVERPDGSNFTLKIRSTKLEDSAMYFCASSYGRVDEQYFGPGTRLTVT.

This chain connects TRBV20-1 to TRBJ2-2; 9 bases are shared with TRBD1. Germline assignment: CDR1 DFQATT and CDR2 SNEGSKA (reference sequence). V lost 7 bases, J lost 5 bases, and 8 bases stayed unmatched. The CDR3 covers 14 residues. CDR3 nucleotide sequence: TGCAGTGTAACAGACAGGGGGGAGACCGGGGAGCTGTTTTTT. Protein sequence: CSVTDRGETGELFF.

This clonotype appeared many times. The chain couples TRBV7-2 to TRBJ2-1, with D uncertain. V lost 0 bases and J lost 10, with 10 bases in between. CDR1 and CDR2 from the germline V gene are SGHTA and FQGNSA. There are 13 residues in the CDR3. The CDR3 is CASSLAQRLEQFF. As DNA, the CDR3 is TGTGCCAGCAGCTTAGCGCAAAGGTTAGAGCAGTTCTTC.

V and J are TRBV15 and TRBJ1-4; 10 nucleotides align to TRBD1. Germline CDR1 reads LNHNV; CDR2 reads YYDKDF (reference sequence). This CDR3 spans 16 amino acids. The V and J ends lost 0 bases and 3 bases, in that order; junction bases with no gene match: 1. CDR3: CATSRDGTGANEKLFF. CDR3 coding DNA: TGTGCCACCAGCAGAGATGGGACAGGGGCTAATGAAAAACTGTTTTTT.

With regard to this clonotype: This may be a read error, as it is one base from a much larger clone. The gene calls are TRBV12-3 or TRBV12-4 and TRBJ2-7; 11 positions agree with TRBD1. After removal of 11 bases from V and 2 bases from J, the junction contained 8 bases not matched to a gene. The CDR3 has 14 amino acids. CDR3 residues: CACMPGQGAYEQYF. The CDR3 nucleotides read TGTGCCTGCATGCCGGGACAGGGGGCCTACGAGCAGTACTTC.

This clonotype was counted at least ten times. The chain couples TRBV5-5 to TRBJ2-3; no reliable D call. Germline CDR1 SGHKS, CDR2 YYEKEE (reference sequence). Trimming removed 1 base from V and 0 bases from J, with 9 bases in between. The CDR3 sequence is 15 residues long. CDR3: CASSLTHSSTDTQYF. CDR3 sequence (DNA): TGTGCCAGCAGCTTGACCCACAGTAGCACAGATACGCAGTATTTT.

This clonotype has at least ten counts. The chain links TRBV6-1 to TRBJ1-2; 10 nucleotides align to TRBD1. Losses at the gene ends were 7 bases for V and 8 bases for J; bases not matched to a gene: 4. The germline V gene encodes CDR1 MNHNS and CDR2 SASEGT. The CDR3 covers 12 residues. CDR3 loop: CASTRTGGGYTF. The CDR3 bases are TGTGCCAGCACCCGGACAGGGGGAGGCTACACCTTC.

This chain uses TRBV20-1 with TRBJ1-5; no firm D call. V shed 5 bases and J shed 3 bases, with 11 bases lying between them. Germline V lookup: CDR1 DFQATT, CDR2 SNEGSKA (reference sequence). The CDR3 loop spans 13 amino acids. CDR3: CSAFGGNNQPQHF. CDR3 in DNA: TGCAGTGCTTTCGGAGGTAACAATCAGCCCCAGCATTTT.